Shown below are 8 T cell receptor beta chains from a single sample sequenced in a study of beta chain features in type 1 diabetes. Expressed TCRB transcripts were sequenced because the isolated RNA had all been reverse transcribed beforehand. The table came from immunoSEQ multiplex PCR; TCRdb's copy has only in-frame clones and leaves some out. This table has roughly 230,000 clones, over 8.5% appearing once. The sequenced sample was naive CD4+ T cells from blood. These receptors all come from a woman younger than 30 in good health.

This clone has more than one count but fewer than ten. V usage is TRBV30 and J usage is TRBJ1-2; D is uncertain. CDR3 length: 10 amino acids. Deletions cut 3 bases from V and 8 bases from J, with 7 bases between. In germline, CDR1 is GTSNPN, CDR2 SVGIG (reference sequence). The CDR3 DNA follows: TGTGCCTGGAGGGCCCTCGGCTACACCTTC. As protein: CAWRALGYTF.

The chain employs TRBV7-8 and TRBJ2-7; TRBD1 might be the D (6 bases). CDR3 size: 16 residues. The ends were cut back, 1 base at V and 3 bases at J, with 16 bases in the middle. CDR1 is SGHVS, CDR2 FQNEAQ, per germline. The CDR3 here is CASSLVGRQAYYEQYF. The DNA of the CDR3 is TGTGCCAGCAGCTTAGTGGGGCGACAGGCTTACTACGAGCAGTACTTC.

This clone was seen a handful of times. V and J are TRBV6-4 and TRBJ2-1; tentatively, D is TRBD2 (5 bases). The germline CDR1 and CDR2 sequences are MRHNA and SNTAGT. V was clipped by 2 bases and J by 4 bases, with 15 bases between them. The CDR3 is 16 amino acids. CDR3 sequence: CASSDTGGGRYNEQFF. CDR3 nucleotide sequence: TGTGCCAGCAGTGACACGGGCGGAGGCAGGTACAATGAGCAGTTCTTC.

The gene calls are TRBV7-9 and TRBJ2-5; weak D call: TRBD2 (7 bases). Germline V lookup: CDR1 SEHNR, CDR2 FQNEAQ (reference sequence). CDR3 size: 15 residues. V was shortened by 4 bases and J by 3 bases, with 15 bases between the two germline ends. The CDR3, as DNA: TGTGCCAGCAGCTCGGGGGGCGGGGTTGAAGAGACCCAGTACTTC. This encodes CASSSGGGVEETQYF.

The genes are TRBV5-4 and TRBJ2-4; TRBD2 matches 7 bases. V was clipped by 3 bases and J by 1 base; unmatched bases: 4. The CDR3 length is 15 residues. Germline loops: CDR1 SGHNT, CDR2 YYREEE (reference sequence). This CDR3 is CASSSGLEAKNIQYF. In DNA form, the CDR3 reads TGTGCCAGCAGCTCTGGACTAGAGGCCAAAAACATTCAGTACTTC.

This clone has more than one count but fewer than ten. This chain links TRBV9 with TRBJ1-1; 8 bases fit TRBD1. CDR1 and CDR2 from the germline V gene are SGDLS and YYNGEE. There are 16 residues in the CDR3. V was clipped by 4 bases and J by 0 bases; unmatched bases: 8. CDR3: CASSPEAQGVNTEAFF. The CDR3 DNA reads as TGTGCCAGCAGCCCCGAAGCACAGGGGGTGAACACTGAAGCTTTCTTT.

This clone was seen only a few times. J is TRBJ1-1 and V is TRBV5-1; a possible D gene is TRBD1 (6 bases). CDR1 SGHRS and CDR2 YFSETQ come from the germline V gene. The CDR3 is 16 amino acids. Trimming pared 0 bases from V and 0 bases from J, leaving 12 bases between. The CDR3 coding sequence is TGCGCCAGCAGCTTGGCCTTGACAGGCGTGAACACTGAAGCTTTCTTT. Translating it yields CASSLALTGVNTEAFF.

The chain has TRBV11-2 and TRBJ2-7; TRBD2 aligns across 7 bases. The germline gives CDR1 SGHAT, CDR2 FQNNGV. J gave up 5 bases and V 2 bases, and 9 bases lay outside the gene matches. There are 15 residues in the CDR3. Here the CDR3 reads CASSLSLAEANEQYF. The CDR3, as DNA: TGTGCCAGCAGCTTAAGTCTAGCGGAGGCTAACGAGCAGTACTTC.